These T cell receptor beta chains were read from a single sample in a study of memory CD4+ T cells and cytomegalovirus serostatus. TCRdb's table, derived via immunoSEQ multiplex PCR, lists solely in-frame clones and lacks some. This table holds 40,000 to 50,000 clones, 74% found once. The sample taken for sequencing was memory CD4+ T cells from blood. The receptors were sampled from an adult in good health and CMV-seropositive. The CDR3 runs from the conserved cysteine through the conserved F or W. D genes are given only for firm matches. Some rows mark clone size as missing; the rest say once, few, many or name a class of expanded clone.

size	D	V	J	DNA	CDR3
NA	NA	TRBV5-4	TRBJ2-4	TGTGCCAGCAGCTTAGGAGGGGTAGCCAAAAACATTCAGTACTTC	CASSLGGVAKNIQYF
NA	TRBD2	TRBV5-1	TRBJ2-3	TGCGCCAGCAGCTTGGGGGGACTAGCAGTCACAGATACGCAGTATTTT	CASSLGGLAVTDTQYF
once	NA	TRBV5-1	TRBJ1-5	TGCGCCAGCAGCTTGAGCGGGGATAGGGTGCAGCCCCAGCATTTT	CASSLSGDRVQPQHF
NA	NA	TRBV19	TRBJ1-5	TGTGCCAGTAAAACCCCACAGGGCAATCAGCCCCAGCATTTT	CASKTPQGNQPQHF
NA	NA	TRBV27	TRBJ2-7	TGTGCCAGCAGTTTATTAGGGGACGGTTACTCCTACGAGCAGTACTTC	CASSLLGDGYSYEQYF
NA	NA	TRBV28	TRBJ2-7	TGTGCCAGCAGTTTATACGAGCAGTACTTC	CASSLYEQYF
NA	TRBD1	TRBV27	TRBJ1-1	TGTGCCAGCAGTTTAGCAGGGGGCGGGAACACTGAAGCTTTCTTT	CASSLAGGGNTEAFF
NA	TRBD2	TRBV7-2	TRBJ2-3	TGTGCCAGCAACCCGGGGGGGCCTGATACGCAGTATTTT	CASNPGGPDTQYF
NA	TRBD1	TRBV25-1	TRBJ2-7	TGTGCCAGCAGTGAAGGGACAGGGGGCCACTTCTCCTACGAGCAGTACTTC	CASSEGTGGHFSYEQYF
once	NA	TRBV28	TRBJ1-4	TGTGCCAGCAGTTTAGTGGGGAATGAAAAACTGTTTTTT	CASSLVGNEKLFF
NA	TRBD2	TRBV5-4	TRBJ2-7	TGTGCCAGCAGCTTGGGAACTAGCGGGGGGTTCAGGGGCTTC	CASSLGTSGGFRGF
NA	NA	TRBV7-8	TRBJ2-6	TGTGCCAGCAGCTTACCGTCGGATGGGCCTGGGGCCAACGTCCTGACTTTC	CASSLPSDGPGANVLTF
once	NA	TRBV5-1	TRBJ2-5	TGCGCCAGCAGTTCCCTCCCCTCGGACGGACAGGAGACCCAGTACTTC	CASSSLPSDGQETQYF
once	TRBD2	TRBV25-1	TRBJ2-3	TGTGCCAGCCGGGAGGGGCCCGCAGATACGCAGTATTTT	CASREGPADTQYF
NA	TRBD1	TRBV18	TRBJ2-7	TGTGCCAGCTCACCACCCGGGACAGGGGTGAGCGAGCAGTACTTC	CASSPPGTGVSEQYF
NA	TRBD2	TRBV7-9	TRBJ2-7	TGTGCCAGCAGCTTAGCGCGGGAGGGCGAGCAGTACTTC	CASSLAREGEQYF
few	NA	TRBV10-3	TRBJ2-1	TGTGCCATCAGTGAGTCCATCCAGGAGACCTCCTACAATGAGCAGTTCTTC	CAISESIQETSYNEQFF
NA	NA	TRBV21-1	TRBJ2-3	TGTGCCAGCAGCAAAAGGGAGTATTTT	CASSKREYF
NA	NA	TRBV5-4	TRBJ2-1	TGTGCCAGCAGCTTGCCCGGGGCCCCTTACAATGAGCAGTTCTTC	CASSLPGAPYNEQFF
NA	TRBD1	TRBV28	TRBJ2-7	TGTGCCAGCAGCCCTCCGACGGGACAGGGCTTTAACGAGCAGTACTTC	CASSPPTGQGFNEQYF
NA	NA	TRBV6-1	TRBJ2-7	TGTGCCAGCAGCGTCGACAGGGAGGCCTACGAGCAGTACTTC	CASSVDREAYEQYF
NA	TRBD2	TRBV6-5	TRBJ2-5	TGTGCCAGCAGTTTCGAAGCGGGGGGGGCAGAGACCCAGTACTTC	CASSFEAGGAETQYF
NA	NA	TRBV20-1	TRBJ2-7	TGCAGTGTGGAGAAGGCCTACGAGCAGTACTTC	CSVEKAYEQYF
NA	NA	TRBV28	TRBJ1-5	TGTGCCAGCAGTACGGGGGCTCGGGGCAATCAGCCCCAGCATTTT	CASSTGARGNQPQHF
few	NA	TRBV9	TRBJ1-4	TGTGCCAGCAGCGAGGAGCTCGCTAATGAAAAACTGTTTTTT	CASSEELANEKLFF
NA	TRBD1	TRBV18	TRBJ1-4	TGTGCCAGCTCACCTCAGGAGGCAGGGGGCAATGAAAAACTGTTTTTT	CASSPQEAGGNEKLFF
medium-sized	TRBD1	TRBV10-3	TRBJ1-3	TGTGCCACGACAGGGGGCGGCTCTGGAAACACCATATATTTT	CATTGGGSGNTIYF
few	TRBD1	TRBV7-2	TRBJ2-7	TGTGCCAGCAGGGCGAACAGGGGGACCTACGAGCAGTACTTC	CASRANRGTYEQYF
NA	NA	TRBV19	TRBJ2-1	TGTGCCAGTGGATCGGGGGAGTACGTCTTC	CASGSGEYVF
NA	TRBD1	TRBV4-3	TRBJ1-2	TGCGCCAGCAGCCAGGCGGGACAGGGAGGGGGCTACACCTTC	CASSQAGQGGGYTF
once	NA	TRBV5-1	TRBJ1-2	TGCGCCAGCAGCTTGGCATTCGGGGAGGGATCTGAAGGCTACACCTTC	CASSLAFGEGSEGYTF
NA	TRBD1	TRBV4-1	TRBJ2-5	TGCGCCAGCAGCCCGACAGGGTCCCCCCAAGAGACCCAGTACTTC	CASSPTGSPQETQYF
NA	NA	TRBV19	TRBJ2-7	TGTGCCAGTAGTATAGGGCAGTTCTCCTACGAGCAGTACTTC	CASSIGQFSYEQYF
NA	NA	TRBV7-2	TRBJ1-2	TGTGCCAGCAGCTTAGCGTCCGGCCAGGGCTATGGCTACACCTTC	CASSLASGQGYGYTF
NA	TRBD2	TRBV5-8	TRBJ2-1	TGTGCCAGCAGCTTGTGGGCTAGCGGGGGAGATTCTAATGAGCAGTTCTTC	CASSLWASGGDSNEQFF
NA	NA	TRBV2	TRBJ2-3	TGTGCCAGCAGCCGTGATGGGCGCGGTACGCAGTATTTT	CASSRDGRGTQYF
NA	NA	TRBV10-1	TRBJ2-3	TGCGCCAGCAGTGAGGCGGGGTTCACAGATACGCAGTATTTT	CASSEAGFTDTQYF
NA	NA	TRBV21-1	TRBJ2-3	TGTGCCAGCAGCAAAGGGTCTAGCGGGAGCACAGATACGCAGTATTTT	CASSKGSSGSTDTQYF
NA	NA	TRBV10-3	TRBJ1-5	TGTGCCATTGGAGGGGGACAGCCCCAGCATTTT	CAIGGGQPQHF
NA	TRBD1	TRBV2	TRBJ1-4	TGTGCCAGCAGTCCGGGACAGGGGGCCGAAAAACTGTTTTTT	CASSPGQGAEKLFF
NA	NA	TRBV6-5	TRBJ1-1	TGTGCCAGCAGCAAAGGGGAGCGCGGGGCTGAAGCTTTCTTT	CASSKGERGAEAFF
once	TRBD1	TRBV7-3	TRBJ1-1	TGTGCCAGCAGCTTATCAGGGGGCGCGGCGCGGGCTGAAGCTTTCTTT	CASSLSGGAARAEAFF
NA	TRBD2	TRBV7-9	TRBJ2-2	TGTGCCAGCAGCTCGACTAGCGGGGGAGCCGGGGAGCTGTTTTTT	CASSSTSGGAGELFF
NA	NA	TRBV11-2	TRBJ2-5	TGTGCCAGCAGCTCTCACCCCCAAGAGACCCAGTACTTC	CASSSHPQETQYF
once	NA	TRBV7-2	TRBJ2-7	TGTGCCAGCAGCCAAAAGACAGTATCCTACGAGCAGTACTTC	CASSQKTVSYEQYF
NA	TRBD1	TRBV15	TRBJ1-2	TGTGCCACCAGCGCTCGGACAGGGCAGGGCTACACCTTC	CATSARTGQGYTF